What follows are 9 T cell receptor beta chains derived from one specimen sequenced in a study of CD8 T cells in ankylosing spondylitis. TCRdb re-analysed the 5' RACE reads in MiXCR, keeping a single row per CDR3 protein. The sample yields around 130,000 distinct CDR3 sequences, 7% to 10% seen once. The sequencing sample was made of blood, either unsorted or a sorted T cell fraction (not recorded which). The receptor source for this set is a male donor with ankylosing spondylitis or in good health (not recorded which).

This clonotype was counted many times. The chain employs TRBV28 and TRBJ1-5, with 8 nucleotides matching TRBD1. The V segment lost 5 bases and the J segment 2 bases; nucleotides outside the gene matches: 5. The germline V gene encodes CDR1 MDHEN and CDR2 SYDVKM. The CDR3 runs 15 residues. CDR3 amino acids: CASSNGQGGNQPQHF. The CDR3 DNA reads as TGTGCCAGCAGTAATGGACAGGGCGGCAATCAGCCCCAGCATTTT. Filled out from reference TRBV28 and TRBJ1-5, the complete variable domain reads DVKVTQSSRYLVKRTGEKVFLECVQDMDHENMFWYRQDPGLGLRLIYFSYDVKMKEKGDIPEGYSVSREKKERFSLILESASTNQTSMYLCASSNGQGGNQPQHFGDGTRLSIL.

This clonotype was found many times. This chain connects TRBV27 to TRBJ2-2; maybe TRBD2 (7 bases). Germline assignment: CDR1 MNHEY and CDR2 SMNVEV (reference sequence). The CDR3 length is 16 residues. Deletions cut 6 bases from V and 1 base from J, with 15 bases between. This CDR3 reads CASSLRRGQNTGELFF. DNA for the CDR3: TGTGCCAGCAGCCTTCGGCGGGGGCAGAACACCGGGGAGCTGTTTTTT.

This clonotype was detected many times. The chain joins TRBV5-1 to TRBJ1-2; 7 bases fit TRBD1. The CDR3 runs to 13 residues. The germline V gene encodes CDR1 SGHRS and CDR2 YFSETQ. Trimming took 3 bases from V and 8 from J; bases not matched to a gene: 7. CDR3 amino acids: CASSSGQSIGYTF. The CDR3 nucleotides are TGCGCCAGCAGCTCGGGACAGTCTATCGGCTACACCTTC.

This clonotype was detected ten times or more. The chain has TRBV12-3 or TRBV12-4 and TRBJ1-3, with D possibly being TRBD1 (5 bases). The CDR3 extends over 15 amino acids. Trimming pared 5 bases from V and 1 base from J, leaving 12 bases between. This chain's CDR3 is CASSDPGGSGNTIYF. The CDR3 DNA reads as TGTGCCAGCAGTGATCCGGGGGGGTCTGGAAACACCATATATTTT.

J is TRBJ2-5 and V is TRBV12-3 or TRBV12-4, with 11 bases lining up with TRBD2. After removal of 6 bases from V and 2 bases from J, the junction contained 8 bases not matched to a gene. The CDR3 consists of 16 residues. The CDR3 region is CASSRGTSGVQETQYF. In nucleotides, the CDR3 is TGTGCCAGCAGCCGAGGGACTAGCGGAGTGCAAGAGACCCAGTACTTC.

In regard to this clonotype: A read error may explain this, as a much larger clone is one base away. J is TRBJ2-6 and V is TRBV4-1; TRBD2 matches 7 bases. The CDR3 has 14 amino acids. Germline values: CDR1 MGHRA, CDR2 YSYEKL. DNA for the CDR3: TGCGCCAGCTCGCGGGGGTCCGGGGCCAACGGCCTGACTTTC. Encoded protein: CASSRGSGANGLTF.

This chain joins TRBV7-3 and TRBJ2-2; the D is unclear. The ends were cut back, 4 bases at V and 3 bases at J, with 6 bases in the middle. CDR1 SGHTA and CDR2 FQGTGA come from the germline V gene. CDR3 length: 13 residues. The CDR3 DNA is TGTGCCAGCAGCTCGGGTCACACCGGGGAGCTGTTTTTT. This sequence encodes CASSSGHTGELFF.

The chain is built from TRBV7-2 and TRBJ2-2; 8 bases are shared with TRBD1. The germline V gene encodes CDR1 SGHTA and CDR2 FQGNSA. V lost 5 bases, J lost 2 bases, and 4 bases stayed unmatched. The CDR3 is 15 amino acids. The CDR3 nucleotides read TGTGCCAGCAGCCCGACAGGGGCCAACACCGGGGAGCTGTTTTTT. Translation: CASSPTGANTGELFF.

This clonotype was counted many times. This sequence joins TRBV12-3 or TRBV12-4 and TRBJ2-3; D not certain. V was trimmed by 6 bases and J by 4 bases, leaving 14 bases between them. The CDR3 covers 14 residues. CDR3 DNA: TGTGCCAGCAGCCCGTTTAGCAGACCAGATACGCAGTATTTT. Translated: CASSPFSRPDTQYF.